This is a list of T cell receptor beta chains from one sample in a study of blood T cell repertoires in COVID-19. This table comes from immunoSEQ multiplex PCR, and its TCRdb copy is limited to in-frame clones, with some not included. The sample has approximately 260,000 clones; around 90% are singletons. The sample was PBMCs or T cells enriched from blood (not recorded which). These TCRs come from a woman in her 30s with acute COVID-19. Both conserved end residues are part of each CDR3. Fields, in order: clone size, V gene, CDR3 protein. A row's size may be missing; if present it is once, few, many or a size class.

>.|TRBV7-8
CASSQRGGTQYF
>.|TRBV19
CASSISGQGNTEAFF
>.|TRBV30
CAWIFWAPSGANVLTF
>.|TRBV2
CASRGRVFIF
>.|TRBV7-9
CASSLGDRATNEKLFF
>few|TRBV6-1
CASSETLTGLLNQPQHF
>.|TRBV28
CASSLPGTAANEKLFF
>few|TRBV9
CASSVAGSSGTETQYF
>.|TRBV11-2
CASSRTRDSGNTIYF
>once|TRBV5-3
CARSGRTSGSEEPSYNEQFF
>.|TRBV5-5
CASREQGGTSEQYF
>.|TRBV28
CASSPIGGGLGNTGELFF
>.|TRBV6-1
CASSEALRGYGYTF
>.|TRBV19
CASSIRGRTGDQPQHF
>.|TRBV5-1
CASSQRGVDFNEKLFF
>.|TRBV6-5
CASSGLSGFRYTF
>.|TRBV7-2
CASSLVASGRLETQYF
>.|TRBV7-6
CASSAQGPLNTEAFF
>.|TRBV28
CASSLGTGGKQYF
>.|TRBV14
CASSQELGGDTEAFF
>.|TRBV9
CASGDGKRDEKLFF
>few|TRBV11-2
CASSLLAGASDGYTF
>.|TRBV4-2
CASSQENSGTNEKLFF
>.|TRBV5-6
CASSDGSVQETQYF
>.|TRBV28
CASRGLAGLPSAGANVLTF
>.|TRBV3-1/TRBV3-2
CASSPGQGANVLTF
>once|TRBV30
CAWRRSLAGFNYGYTF
>.|TRBV6-1
CASSEITGANQPQHF
>.|TRBV11-2
CASSLIRGGEQYF
>few|TRBV28
CASALRGGGYTF
>.|TRBV7-3
CASSPAGTANTGELFF